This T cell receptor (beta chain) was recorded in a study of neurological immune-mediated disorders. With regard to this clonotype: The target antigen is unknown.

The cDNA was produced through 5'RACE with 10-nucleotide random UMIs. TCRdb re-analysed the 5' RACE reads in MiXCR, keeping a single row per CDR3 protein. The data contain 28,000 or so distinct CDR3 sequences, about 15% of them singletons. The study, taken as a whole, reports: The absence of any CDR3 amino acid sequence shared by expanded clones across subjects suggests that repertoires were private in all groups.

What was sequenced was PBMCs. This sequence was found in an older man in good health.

The CDR3 is CASILGTEETQYF. The CDR3 DNA follows: TGTGCCAGCATCTTGGGGACTGAAGAGACCCAGTACTTC. This chain links TRBV12-3 or TRBV12-4 with TRBJ2-5; perhaps TRBD2 as D (6 bases). The CDR3 length is 13 residues. The V and J ends lost 7 bases and 3 bases respectively, with 12 bases between them.